This passage covers 28 T cell receptor beta chains from one sample sequenced in a study of CD8 T cells in Susac syndrome. Reverse transcription of roughly 0.5 to 1 ug RNA used random hexamers. A single record per CDR3 protein comes from TCRdb applying MiXCR to the immunoSEQ multiplex PCR reads. The repertoire has roughly 150,000 distinct CDR3 sequences, over 85% of them found once; the top ten carry 0.2% to 0.25%. The sample was CD8+ T cells from PBMCs. Receptors originate from a human donor with multiple sclerosis.

V and J are TRBV20-1 and TRBJ2-7, with D perhaps matching TRBD1 (6 bases). Trimming removed 5 bases from V and 0 bases from J, with 20 bases in between. Germline V gives CDR1 DFQATT, CDR2 SNEGSKA (reference sequence). There are 16 residues in the CDR3. CDR3 loop: CSAARPEVTGSYEQYF. CDR3 DNA: TGCAGTGCTGCTCGCCCCGAAGTGACAGGCTCCTACGAGCAGTACTTC.

CDR3 in DNA: TGCAGTGCGCTTACGTTAGCGGGGGCCACAGATACGCAGTATTTT. It translates to CSALTLAGATDTQYF. The J gene is TRBJ2-3, the V gene TRBV20-1, with 9 positions matching TRBD2. This CDR3 is 15 amino acids long. The germline CDR1 and CDR2 sequences are DFQATT and SNEGSKA (reference sequence). The trim removed 6 bases at V and 2 bases at J, leaving 9 bases unmatched.

The rearrangement links TRBV9 to TRBJ2-7, with 12 bases matching TRBD2. The CDR3 runs to 17 residues. Per the germline V gene, CDR1 is SGDLS and CDR2 is YYNGEE. Trimming took 4 bases from V and 2 from J; bases not matched to a gene: 10. As DNA, the CDR3 is TGTGCCAGCAGCCCCCGGCTACTAGCGGGGGGCGCCTACGAGCAGTACTTC. Its protein product is CASSPRLLAGGAYEQYF. Supplemented by reference TRBV9 and TRBJ2-7, the full variable domain reads DSGVTQTPKHLITATGQRVTLRCSPRSGDLSVYWYQQSLDQGLQFLIQYYNGEERAKGNILERFSAQQFPDLHSELNLSSLELGDSALYFCASSPRLLAGGAYEQYFGPGTRLTVT.

The chain couples TRBV20-1 to TRBJ1-1; D may be TRBD1 (5 bases). The germline V gene has CDR1 DFQATT and CDR2 SNEGSKA (reference sequence). The CDR3 length is 15 residues. V was cut by 0 bases and J by 1 base, with 12 bases left in between. The CDR3 here is CSARDNSRGNTEAFF. The CDR3, as DNA: TGCAGTGCTAGAGATAATTCGAGGGGGAACACTGAAGCTTTCTTT.

The CDR3 protein is CASSYSRFSYGYTF. The CDR3 DNA reads TGTGCCAGCAGTTACTCGCGATTTTCCTATGGCTACACCTTC. The chain is built from TRBV6-2 or TRBV6-3 and TRBJ1-2; no reliable D call. V lost 0 bases, J lost 4 bases, and 9 bases lay in between. This CDR3 contains 14 residues. Germline values: CDR1 MNHEY, CDR2 SVGEGT.

The gene calls are TRBV6-2 or TRBV6-3 and TRBJ2-2; D gene unclear. CDR1 MNHEY and CDR2 SVGEGT come from the germline V gene. V lost 4 bases to trimming and J lost 9 bases, with 6 bases between them. The CDR3 loop spans 11 amino acids. The CDR3 region is CASSFSRELFF. The CDR3 coding sequence is TGTGCCAGCAGTTTTTCGAGGGAGCTGTTTTTT.

This chain links TRBV7-9 with TRBJ1-1; D gene ambiguous. The CDR3 sequence is 12 residues long. Germline V lookup: CDR1 SEHNR, CDR2 FQNEAQ (reference sequence). V was pared by 5 bases and J by 4 bases, with 8 bases between. The CDR3 spells CASSPSPTEAFF. The CDR3, as DNA: TGTGCCAGCAGCCCCTCGCCCACTGAAGCTTTCTTT.

This chain links TRBV14 with TRBJ2-3, with D unclear. There are 14 residues in the CDR3. V lost 4 bases and J 2 bases, leaving 10 bases between the germline ends. Germline values: CDR1 SGHDN, CDR2 FVKESK. The CDR3 region has the DNA TGTGCCAGCAGCCGGACCTCTTCCACAGATACGCAGTATTTT. It is translated as CASSRTSSTDTQYF.

CDR3 coding DNA: TGCGCCAGCAGCCAAGAGAGAAGACAGCTGGACACTGAAGCTTTCTTT. Encoded protein: CASSQERRQLDTEAFF. The rearrangement uses TRBV4-1 and TRBJ1-1; possibly TRBD1 for D (5 bases). There are 16 residues in the CDR3. Germline values: CDR1 MGHRA, CDR2 YSYEKL. Trimming took 0 bases from V and 3 from J, leaving 14 bases between them.

The CDR3 DNA follows: TGTGCCAGCAGTCCTGGTAATTCACCCCTCCACTTT. Translated, it gives CASSPGNSPLHF. V is TRBV6-5 and J is TRBJ1-6; the D is unclear. CDR1 is MNHEY, CDR2 SVGAGI, per germline. Between the trimmed V and J ends, which lost 5 bases and 6 bases, there was a span of 5 bases. The CDR3 is 12 amino acids.

This clonotype was seen a handful of times. The rearrangement uses TRBV12-3 or TRBV12-4 and TRBJ2-1, with D possibly being TRBD1 or TRBD2 (6 bases each). V dropped 3 bases and J dropped 2 bases, with 8 bases sitting between them. The CDR3 contains 14 residues. CDR3 sequence (DNA): TGTGCCAGCAGTTTGGAGGGGGCCTACAATGAGCAGTTCTTC. Translating it yields CASSLEGAYNEQFF.

The chain employs TRBV3-1 and TRBJ2-7; D remains ambiguous. The germline CDR1 and CDR2 sequences are LGHDT and YNNKEL (reference sequence). This CDR3 spans 15 amino acids. V was shortened by 0 bases and J by 4 bases, with 13 bases between the two germline ends. CDR3 coding DNA: TGTGCCAGCAGCCAAGAGGGTGACTCCTTATACGAGCAGTACTTC. It translates to CASSQEGDSLYEQYF.

The chain has TRBV15 and TRBJ2-5; tentatively, D is TRBD2 (6 bases). The CDR3 contains 17 residues. V was cut by 1 base and J by 5 bases, with 20 bases left in between. The germline CDR1 and CDR2 sequences are LNHNV and YYDKDF (reference sequence). The DNA of the CDR3 is TGTGCCACCAGCAGAGCAGAACTAGCCCCTGAGTACGAGACCCAGTACTTC. As protein: CATSRAELAPEYETQYF.

The chain is built from TRBV30 and TRBJ1-4; the D is unclear. CDR1 is GTSNPN and CDR2 is SVGIG in the germline V gene (reference sequence). The germline V and J ends were trimmed by 5 bases and 8 bases, with 12 bases remaining between them. The CDR3 sequence is 12 residues long. CDR3 protein: CAWGGLGEKLFF. The DNA for the CDR3 is TGTGCCTGGGGTGGACTGGGGGAAAAACTGTTTTTT.

The CDR3 loop reads CASSPPGQGFHEQYF. The CDR3, as DNA: TGTGCCAGCAGCCCTCCGGGACAGGGGTTCCACGAGCAGTACTTC. This sequence joins TRBV2 and TRBJ2-7, with 10 nucleotides matching TRBD1. CDR1 and CDR2 from the germline V gene are SNHLY and FYNNEI. Trimming took 6 bases from V and 5 from J; bases not matched to a gene: 10. The CDR3 has 15 amino acids. The entire variable domain, with the rest obtained from reference TRBV2 and TRBJ2-7, is as follows: EPEVTQTPSHQVTQMGQEVILRCVPISNHLYFYWYRQILGQKVEFLVSFYNNEISEKSEIFDDQFSVERPDGSNFTLKIRSTKLEDSAMYFCASSPPGQGFHEQYFGPGTRLTVT.

This sequence joins TRBV7-9 and TRBJ2-1; D possibly corresponds to TRBD2 (6 bases). CDR1 is SEHNR, CDR2 FQNEAQ, per germline (reference sequence). CDR3 length: 18 amino acids. Trimming pared 4 bases from V and 0 bases from J, leaving 19 bases between. The CDR3 coding sequence is TGTGCCAGCAGCTCGATGCTCCAGGGAGGTCACTCCTACAATGAGCAGTTCTTC. It specifies CASSSMLQGGHSYNEQFF.

The chain has TRBV30 and TRBJ2-7; tentative D call: TRBD2 (7 bases). The CDR3 contains 13 residues. The ends were cut back, 5 bases at V and 6 bases at J, with 17 bases in the middle. Germline V gene data show CDR1 as GTSNPN and CDR2 as SVGIG (reference sequence). For the CDR3, the DNA is TGTGCCTGGGGAATGGGGGGGCTCGGCGAGCAGTACTTC. It translates to CAWGMGGLGEQYF.

This chain connects TRBV5-6 to TRBJ2-5; 8 bases agree with TRBD2. V lost 4 bases and J lost 5; bases outside the gene matches: 7. Germline loops: CDR1 SGHDT, CDR2 YYEEEE. The CDR3 is 14 residues long. CDR3: CASSTGGGRETQYF. CDR3 in DNA: TGTGCCAGCAGCACGGGGGGGGGCCGGGAGACCCAGTACTTC.

This chain joins TRBV4-3 and TRBJ2-3; D gene unclear. The CDR3 covers 16 residues. Germline CDR1 is LGHNA and CDR2 is YSLEER. Trimming pared 0 bases from V and 4 bases from J, leaving 14 bases between. Here the CDR3 DNA reads TGCGCCAGCAGCCAAGATCCCGTATGGAGTGCAGATACGCAGTATTTT. The encoded protein is CASSQDPVWSADTQYF.

The rearrangement uses TRBV30 and TRBJ2-1, with 7 bases identical to TRBD2. The junction had 11 bases not matched to a gene; V was cut back by 0 bases and J by 6 bases. This CDR3 contains 16 residues. Germline assignment: CDR1 GTSNPN and CDR2 SVGIG (reference sequence). CDR3 in DNA: TGTGCCTGGAGTGTATCCGTCGGGGGGATTCTCAATGAGCAGTTCTTC. It specifies CAWSVSVGGILNEQFF.

V usage is TRBV15 and J usage is TRBJ1-2, with D tentatively TRBD1 (5 bases). Germline-derived CDR1 and CDR2 are LNHNV and YYDKDF (reference sequence). V dropped 4 bases and J dropped 8 bases, with 26 bases sitting between them. CDR3 length equals 17 residues. The CDR3 nucleotides read TGTGCCACCAGCACCCCGGGACCGCTAACATCTTATCAAGGCTACACCTTC. This translates into CATSTPGPLTSYQGYTF.

The CDR3, as DNA: TGTGCCAGCAGCACGCAGGGCAACTCCTACGAGCAGTACTTC. Protein product: CASSTQGNSYEQYF. The chain recombines TRBV9 with TRBJ2-7; perhaps TRBD1 as D (5 bases). Germline assignment: CDR1 SGDLS and CDR2 YYNGEE. V was pared by 4 bases and J by 0 bases, with 11 bases between. This CDR3 comprises 14 residues.

This chain uses TRBV4-1 with TRBJ2-1; possibly TRBD1 for D (5 bases). CDR1 is MGHRA, CDR2 YSYEKL, per germline. The CDR3 is 17 amino acids. Trimming cost V 1 base and J 5 bases, with 18 bases left between them. DNA for the CDR3: TGCGCCAGCAGCCAAGTCCCGACAGCCACTGTAAACAATGAGCAGTTCTTC. Protein: CASSQVPTATVNNEQFF.

This chain links TRBV24-1 with TRBJ2-2; perhaps TRBD1 as D (6 bases). The CDR3 is 14 residues long. Per germline, CDR1 KGHDR and CDR2 SFDVKD. V was cut by 4 bases and J by 2 bases, with 7 bases left in between. The DNA for the CDR3 is TGTGCCACCAGTGAGGACAGCAACACCGGGGAGCTGTTTTTT. Translation: CATSEDSNTGELFF.

This clonotype was counted a few times. The CDR3 sequence: CASSPGQGPYEQYF. The DNA for the CDR3 is TGTGCCAGTAGTCCGGGACAGGGCCCCTACGAGCAGTACTTC. The V call is TRBV3-1, the J call TRBJ2-7; 9 bases are shared with TRBD1. Germline CDR1 and CDR2: LGHDT and YNNKEL (reference sequence). The CDR3 sequence is 14 residues long. J lost 2 bases, V lost 9 bases, and 8 bases had no gene match.

CDR3 DNA: TGTGCCAGCAGCCCCGGGGGGGATACGCAGTATTTT. Translating gives CASSPGGDTQYF. This chain joins TRBV7-9 and TRBJ2-3, with 7 bases aligning to TRBD2. Germline values: CDR1 SEHNR, CDR2 FQNEAQ (reference sequence). V dropped 5 bases and J dropped 6; count of bases not matched to a gene: 2. This CDR3 spans 12 amino acids.

The chain recombines TRBV6-1 with TRBJ1-1, with a tentative D call TRBD1 (5 bases). Germline lookup yields CDR1 MNHNS and CDR2 SASEGT. The CDR3 consists of 14 residues. Trimming took 5 bases from V and 4 from J, leaving 14 bases between them. CDR3 loop: CASSPGAQLTEAFF. As DNA, the CDR3 is TGTGCCAGCAGTCCCGGGGCCCAACTCACTGAAGCTTTCTTT.

The chain recombines TRBV7-9 with TRBJ2-7; no clear D. Looked up from germline, CDR1 is SEHNR and CDR2 is FQNEAQ (reference sequence). Trimming took off 1 base at V and 2 bases at J, with 9 bases between the two ends. This CDR3 has 14 residues. The CDR3 nucleotides read TGTGCCAGCAGCTTAGTCAGTCCTACCTACGAGCAGTACTTC. Its protein product is CASSLVSPTYEQYF.